The 26 T cell receptor beta chains below come from one sample, sequenced in a study of T cell responses to AZD1222 COVID-19 vaccine. Here immunoSEQ multiplex PCR was the method, and the copy in TCRdb shows in-frame clones only, minus some. The sample consists of 150,000 to 200,000 clones, 85% to 90% of them appearing once. The material sequenced was peripheral blood, taken on day 0 of MenACWY control vaccination. Source of these receptors: an adult in good health.

This CDR3 is CASSTDQETQYF. CDR3 DNA: TGTGCCAGCAGTACAGATCAAGAGACCCAGTACTTC. V and J are TRBV6-2 or TRBV6-3 and TRBJ2-5; no definite D call. Germline V lookup: CDR1 MNHEY, CDR2 SVGEGT. The CDR3 is 12 amino acids. V lost 5 bases, J lost 2 bases, and 6 bases lay in between.

This CDR3 is CASSLGVGSNYGYTF. The CDR3 bases are TGTGCCAGCAGCTTAGGTGTGGGATCTAACTATGGCTACACCTTC. The chain recombines TRBV7-2 with TRBJ1-2; no definite D call. Germline CDR1 reads SGHTA; CDR2 reads FQGNSA. This CDR3 is built from 15 residues. Trimming took 1 base from V and 0 from J, leaving 9 bases between them.

This clone was observed a handful of times. This sequence joins TRBV18 and TRBJ1-2; a possible D gene is TRBD1 (6 bases). V was cut by 0 bases and J by 4 bases, with 15 bases left in between. Germline CDR1 KGHSH, CDR2 LQKENI. This CDR3 has 16 amino acids. The DNA for the CDR3 is TGTGCCAGCTCACCACCCTCCGTAGGACAGTCCTATGGCTACACCTTC. This translates into CASSPPSVGQSYGYTF.

The gene calls are TRBV28 and TRBJ2-3; 7 bases fit TRBD1. From germline, CDR1 is MDHEN and CDR2 SYDVKM. Trimming at V came to 5 bases and at J to 0 bases, leaving 8 bases not matched to a gene. The CDR3 is 16 amino acids. The chain's CDR3 is CASSPLGQSSTDTQYF. The DNA for the CDR3 is TGTGCCAGCAGTCCTCTGGGACAGAGTAGCACAGATACGCAGTATTTT. Complete variable domain (other parts from reference TRBV28 and TRBJ2-3): DVKVTQSSRYLVKRTGEKVFLECVQDMDHENMFWYRQDPGLGLRLIYFSYDVKMKEKGDIPEGYSVSREKKERFSLILESASTNQTSMYLCASSPLGQSSTDTQYFGPGTRLTVL.

The genes are TRBV10-3 and TRBJ2-2; the D gene could be TRBD1 or TRBD2 (5 bases each). Trimming shortened V by 7 bases and J by 5 bases, and 8 bases separated the two germline ends. The CDR3 runs to 12 residues. The germline V gene encodes CDR1 ENHRY and CDR2 SYGVKD. CDR3 loop: CAINGGTGELFF. The CDR3 DNA reads as TGTGCCATCAATGGGGGTACCGGGGAGCTGTTTTTT.

V and J are TRBV6-1 and TRBJ1-2; D remains unclear. Germline CDR1 reads MNHNS; CDR2 reads SASEGT. This CDR3 comprises 13 residues. The germline V and J ends were trimmed by 1 base and 4 bases, with 7 bases remaining between them. CDR3 region: CASSEGPAYGYTF. As DNA, the CDR3 is TGTGCCAGCAGTGAAGGTCCGGCCTATGGCTACACCTTC.

Here the CDR3 DNA reads TGTGCCAGCAGTGTATCGGCAGCTAGCACAGATACGCAGTATTTT. Translation gives CASSVSAASTDTQYF. The chain uses TRBV2 and TRBJ2-3; D gene ambiguous. V shed 4 bases and J shed 0 bases, with 11 bases lying between them. Germline V gives CDR1 SNHLY, CDR2 FYNNEI. CDR3 length: 15 residues.

The genes are TRBV7-2 and TRBJ2-1, with no clear D. Trimming pared 6 bases from V and 1 base from J, leaving 4 bases between. This CDR3 is built from 12 residues. Germline V gene lookup returns CDR1 SGHTA and CDR2 FQGNSA. For the CDR3, the DNA is TGTGCCAGCAGGCTGTCCTACAATGAGCAGTTCTTC. Translation gives CASRLSYNEQFF.

In its sample, this clone was seen once. The gene calls are TRBV30 and TRBJ2-1, with 9 bases identical to TRBD2. CDR1 and CDR2 from the germline V gene are GTSNPN and SVGIG (reference sequence). This CDR3 has 14 residues. V shed 1 base and J 4 bases; nucleotides not matched to a gene: 2. The CDR3, as DNA: TGTGCCTGGAGTGGACTAGCGGTTTACAATGAGCAGTTCTTC. It encodes CAWSGLAVYNEQFF.

This clone was observed a handful of times. For the CDR3, the DNA is TGTGCCAGCAGCAAAGAGGGCAGGGTGCACACTGAAGCTTTCTTT. Protein product: CASSKEGRVHTEAFF. The chain joins TRBV21-1 to TRBJ1-1; the DNA was not compared with TRBD1, the D call given in the table. TRBV21-1 is classified as a pseudogene. The CDR3 is made up of 15 amino acids.

The chain carries TRBV12-5 and TRBJ2-3, with D unresolved. V shed 2 bases and J shed 2 bases, with 5 bases lying between them. The CDR3 totals 13 residues. Germline assignment: CDR1 LGHNT and CDR2 FRNRAP. The CDR3 reads CASGLSNTDTQYF. Here the CDR3 DNA reads TGTGCTAGTGGTTTGTCAAACACAGATACGCAGTATTTT.

The CDR3 nucleotides are TGTGCCAGCAGTGAACAAAGGGGCTCCTACGAGCAGTACTTC. It specifies CASSEQRGSYEQYF. The chain recombines TRBV6-1 with TRBJ2-7, with a weak D call TRBD1 (5 bases). Germline lookup yields CDR1 MNHNS and CDR2 SASEGT. Trimming stripped 2 bases from V and 0 bases from J, with 8 bases between. The CDR3 contains 14 residues.

The V and J genes are TRBV5-1 and TRBJ2-5; perhaps TRBD2 as D (5 bases). Germline-derived CDR1 and CDR2 are SGHRS and YFSETQ. This CDR3 is built from 14 residues. V lost 3 bases to trimming and J lost 7 bases, with 16 bases between them. The CDR3 loop is CASSSEWEFWTQYF. Here the CDR3 DNA reads TGCGCCAGCAGCTCGGAGTGGGAGTTTTGGACCCAGTACTTC. Looking up the rest from reference TRBV5-1 and TRBJ2-5 gives the full variable domain: KAGVTQTPRYLIKTRGQQVTLSCSPISGHRSVSWYQQTPGQGLQFLFEYFSETQRNKGNFPGRFSGRQFSNSRSEMNVSTLELGDSALYLCASSSEWEFWTQYFGPGTRLLVL.

This sequence joins TRBV5-5 and TRBJ2-7; D may be TRBD2 (6 bases). The CDR3 consists of 14 residues. In germline, CDR1 is SGHKS, CDR2 YYEKEE (reference sequence). V was trimmed by 5 bases and J by 2 bases, leaving 14 bases between them. CDR3 sequence: CASSLGGTPYEQYF. The DNA of the CDR3 is TGTGCCAGCAGTCTGGGCGGGACTCCCTACGAGCAGTACTTC.

The chain combines TRBV9 with TRBJ1-6; D remains unclear. This CDR3 region has 14 residues. V dropped 0 bases and J dropped 6 bases, with 7 bases sitting between them. Germline CDR1 and CDR2: SGDLS and YYNGEE. The CDR3 region is CASSVGGSNSPLHF. The DNA for the CDR3 is TGTGCCAGCAGCGTAGGTGGGAGTAATTCACCCCTCCACTTT.

V usage is TRBV18 and J usage is TRBJ1-1, with D unresolved. Per germline, CDR1 KGHSH and CDR2 LQKENI. V dropped 6 bases and J dropped 1 base, with 9 bases sitting between them. CDR3 length: 13 amino acids. The CDR3 coding sequence is TGTGCCAGCTCTTTGTCGACGAACACTGAAGCTTTCTTT. Its translation: CASSLSTNTEAFF. The full variable domain, with the rest looked up from reference TRBV18 and TRBJ1-1, is NAGVMQNPRHLVRRRGQEARLRCSPMKGHSHVYWYRQLPEEGLKFMVYLQKENIIDESGMPKERFSAEFPKEGPSILRIQQVVRGDSAAYFCASSLSTNTEAFFGQGTRLTVV.

The rearrangement links TRBV9 to TRBJ2-7; TRBD2 matches at 8 bases. Germline-derived CDR1 and CDR2 are SGDLS and YYNGEE. Trimming at V came to 0 bases and at J to 0 bases, leaving 8 bases not matched to a gene. CDR3 length: 17 amino acids. The CDR3 spells CASSVGGSGGISYEQYF. In nucleotides, the CDR3 is TGTGCCAGCAGCGTAGGGGGAAGCGGGGGCATCTCCTACGAGCAGTACTTC.

In this sample, this clone turned up once. The chain recombines TRBV5-8 with TRBJ2-7; D ambiguous. The CDR3 has 15 amino acids. The germline gives CDR1 SGHTS, CDR2 YDEGEE. V lost 0 bases, J lost 6 bases, and 16 bases lay in between. In nucleotides, the CDR3 is TGTGCCAGCAGCTTGGGGTACAGCAGCCTCCCCGAGCAGTACTTC. It translates to CASSLGYSSLPEQYF. Complete variable domain (other parts from reference TRBV5-8 and TRBJ2-7): EAGVTQSPTHLIKTRGQQATLRCSPISGHTSVYWYQQALGLGLQFLLWYDEGEERNRGNFPPRFSGRQFPNYSSELNVNALELEDSALYLCASSLGYSSLPEQYFGPGTRLTVT.

The V call is TRBV15, the J call TRBJ2-6; D is uncertain. Trimming removed 5 bases at V and 0 bases at J, with 8 bases between. The CDR3 is made up of 15 amino acids. The germline gives CDR1 LNHNV, CDR2 YYDKDF (reference sequence). CDR3 in amino acids: CATSGMNSGANVLTF. CDR3 DNA: TGTGCCACCAGCGGCATGAACTCTGGGGCCAACGTCCTGACTTTC.

The J gene is TRBJ1-5, the V gene TRBV7-2, with D possibly being TRBD1 (5 bases). V lost 4 bases and J lost 9, with 16 bases in between. The V gene's germline CDR1 is SGHTA and CDR2 FQGNSA. The CDR3 length is 14 residues. The CDR3 sequence is CASSSRGGTGPQHF. The DNA for the CDR3 is TGTGCCAGCAGCTCTCGGGGGGGGACGGGGCCCCAGCATTTT.

The chain combines TRBV5-1 with TRBJ1-5; TRBD1 matches at 10 bases. After removal of 4 bases from V and 4 bases from J, the junction contained 11 bases not matched to a gene. This CDR3 is built from 17 residues. Germline CDR1 reads SGHRS; CDR2 reads YFSETQ. The CDR3 protein is CASSDGQGGFGNQPQHF. CDR3 in DNA: TGCGCCAGCAGCGACGGACAGGGGGGTTTTGGAAATCAGCCCCAGCATTTT.

The CDR3 spells CASSYRGAGSYEQYF. CDR3 coding DNA: TGTGCCAGCAGTTACAGAGGTGCCGGCTCCTACGAGCAGTACTTC. The chain has TRBV6-5 and TRBJ2-7; D is undetermined. With 2 bases removed from V and 0 bases from J, the gap between germline ends came to 11 bases. Germline V gene data show CDR1 as MNHEY and CDR2 as SVGAGI. This CDR3 spans 15 amino acids.

V and J are TRBV9 and TRBJ2-7, with D perhaps matching TRBD2 (5 bases). From germline, CDR1 is SGDLS and CDR2 YYNGEE. V lost 1 base and J 4 bases, leaving 18 bases between the germline ends. The CDR3 totals 16 residues. The CDR3 DNA follows: TGTGCCAGCAGCGTAAGTAGCGAGGATGGTGCGTACGAGCAGTACTTC. Its translation is CASSVSSEDGAYEQYF.

The V and J genes are TRBV4-3 and TRBJ2-2; 7 nucleotides agree with TRBD1. From germline, CDR1 is LGHNA and CDR2 YSLEER. V lost 1 base to trimming and J lost 7 bases; unmatched junction nucleotides: 15. The CDR3 is made up of 18 amino acids. CDR3 sequence reads: CASSQGSPRATGDGELFF. CDR3 nucleotide sequence: TGCGCCAGCAGCCAAGGTTCCCCCCGGGCCACAGGGGACGGGGAGCTGTTTTTT.

This clone was seen a few times. The V gene is TRBV30, the J gene TRBJ1-1; no firm D call. Germline lookup yields CDR1 GTSNPN and CDR2 SVGIG (reference sequence). The CDR3 has 12 residues. V lost 2 bases and J 7 bases, leaving 11 bases between the germline ends. CDR3 sequence: CAWSTIGNEAFF. CDR3 DNA: TGTGCCTGGAGTACAATAGGGAATGAAGCTTTCTTT.

The genes are TRBV19 and TRBJ2-7, with TRBD2 matching over 13 bases. CDR3 length: 16 amino acids. The J segment lost 3 bases and the V segment lost 5 bases, leaving 7 bases of the junction unmatched. Germline loops: CDR1 LNHDA, CDR2 SQIVND (reference sequence). CDR3 DNA: TGTGCCAGTAGTGCCACCGGGACTAGCGGGAACTACGAGCAGTACTTC. Its translation: CASSATGTSGNYEQYF.